Listed below are T cell receptor beta chains from one sample, sequenced in a study of Graves' ophthalmopathy and Graves' hyperthyroidism. Each CDR3 protein gets one entry after TCRdb re-called the multiplex PCR reads with MiXCR. This table has hundreds of thousands of distinct CDR3 sequences, approximately 22% appearing once. The sequenced sample was peripheral blood. These receptors all stem from a woman between 18 and 29 years old with stable Graves' hyperthyroidism. Some clones in this sample may be carry-over from other donors' samples. Each CDR3 is given with its conserved first and last residue. A D gene is named only where the DNA matches it firmly. A row's size may be missing; if present it is once, few, many or a size class.

>TRBV12-3/TRBV12-4|.|many|TRBJ1-1|11
CASRSPTEAFF
TGTGCCAGCAGATCACCCACTGAAGCTTTCTTT
>TRBV10-3|.|many|TRBJ1-1|15
CAIRDTDGGDTEAFF
TGTGCCATCAGGGATACGGACGGAGGGGACACTGAAGCTTTCTTT
>TRBV12-3/TRBV12-4|TRBD1|.|TRBJ1-2|14
CASRGTGRGYGYTF
TGTGCCAGCAGGGGGACAGGACGGGGCTATGGCTACACCTTC
>TRBV12-3/TRBV12-4|.|many|TRBJ1-5|11
CASSQNQPQHF
TGTGCCAGCAGTCAAAATCAGCCCCAGCATTTT
>TRBV4-1|.|.|TRBJ2-5|14
CASSQDKQEETQYF
TGCGCCAGCAGCCAAGATAAACAGGAAGAGACCCAGTACTTC
>TRBV20-1|TRBD1|.|TRBJ1-2|13
CSADRVFNYGYTF
TGCAGTGCCGACAGGGTTTTCAACTATGGCTACACCTTC
>TRBV9|TRBD1|many|TRBJ2-2|16
CASSVIGTGGSGELFF
TGTGCCAGCAGCGTAATTGGGACAGGGGGCTCCGGGGAGCTGTTTTTT
>TRBV5-1|TRBD1|many|TRBJ1-1|13
CASRTGRGTEAFF
TGCGCCAGCAGGACAGGGAGGGGGACTGAAGCTTTCTTT
>TRBV19|.|.|TRBJ1-5|13
CATLPYSYQPQHF
TGTGCCACCCTGCCGTATAGCTATCAGCCTCAGCATTTT
>TRBV7-9|.|many|TRBJ1-1|14
CASSPAGSNTEAFF
TGTGCCAGCAGCCCGGCGGGATCGAACACTGAAGCTTTCTTT
>TRBV10-3|TRBD1|.|TRBJ2-5|15
CAISESMTGEETQYF
TGTGCCATCAGTGAGTCCATGACAGGGGAAGAGACCCAGTACTTC
>TRBV20-1|.|.|TRBJ1-5|16
CSARERDFYSNQPQHF
TGCAGTGCTAGAGAGAGGGACTTTTATAGCAATCAGCCCCAGCATTTT